Sequencing of this T cell receptor beta chain was carried out in a study of control samples from healthy donors and cancer patients (dated by TCRdb to the early 2020s). The germline ends are 16 bases apart after V is trimmed by 3 bases and J by 4 bases. The CDR3 spans 15 residues, from the cysteine through the phenylalanine. The kept DNA is CDR3 alone, 45 bases in frame from the first base. CDR1 and CDR2 are read off the germline V gene (reference sequence) as SGHNT and YYREEE. About this clone: This receptor's antigen is unknown. Nothing much larger sits one base from this clone, and base qualities are not available.

The library was obtained by the immunoSEQ multiplex PCR assay. The clones in this table, taken by TCRdb from immuneACCESS, are in-frame only. Not every clone is retained; where verified, under half of the shortfall comes from an unresolved V gene, and the cause of the rest is unknown. A total of around 79,000 clones appear in this sample, over 85% of them only once. The top ten hold roughly 1.2% of the sample. The sequencing sample was made of PBMCs. The chain is made from TRBV5-4 and TRBJ1-2; TRBD1 is possibly the D segment (5 matching bases). This TCR was recovered from a woman aged 40 to 50 with lung cancer. The CDR3 reads CASSSARQSFYGYTF. The sequenced DNA is TGTGCCAGCAGCTCGGCCAGACAGAGCTTCTATGGCTACACCTTC.